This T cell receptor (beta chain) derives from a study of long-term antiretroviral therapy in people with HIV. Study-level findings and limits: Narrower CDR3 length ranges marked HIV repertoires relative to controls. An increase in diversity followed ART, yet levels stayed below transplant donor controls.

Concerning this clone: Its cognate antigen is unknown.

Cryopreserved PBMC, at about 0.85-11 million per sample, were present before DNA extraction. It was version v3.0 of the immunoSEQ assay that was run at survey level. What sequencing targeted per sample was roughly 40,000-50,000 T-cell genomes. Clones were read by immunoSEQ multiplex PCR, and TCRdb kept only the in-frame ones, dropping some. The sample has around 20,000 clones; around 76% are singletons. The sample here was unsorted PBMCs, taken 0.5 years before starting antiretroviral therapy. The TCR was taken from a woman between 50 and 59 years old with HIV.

For the CDR3, the DNA is TGTGCCAGTAGCTCCGGGACATTCGGCTACACCTTC. Translating it yields CASSSGTFGYTF. V is TRBV19 and J is TRBJ1-2, with a tentative D call TRBD1 (6 bases). V lost 6 bases and J lost 8, with 13 bases in between. The CDR3 totals 12 residues. Germline loops: CDR1 LNHDA, CDR2 SQIVND (reference sequence).